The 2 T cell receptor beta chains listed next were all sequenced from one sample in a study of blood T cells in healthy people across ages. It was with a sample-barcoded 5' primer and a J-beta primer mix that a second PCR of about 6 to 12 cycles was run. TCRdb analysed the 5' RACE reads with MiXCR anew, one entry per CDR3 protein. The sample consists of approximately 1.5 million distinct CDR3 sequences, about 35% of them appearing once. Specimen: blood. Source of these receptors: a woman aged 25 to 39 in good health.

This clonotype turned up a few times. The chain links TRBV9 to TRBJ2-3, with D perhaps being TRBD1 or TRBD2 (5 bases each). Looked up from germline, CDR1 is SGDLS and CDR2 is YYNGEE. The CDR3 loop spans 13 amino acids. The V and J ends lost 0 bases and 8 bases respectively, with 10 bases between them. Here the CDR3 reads CASSVGDSGTQYF. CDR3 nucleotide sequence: TGTGCCAGCAGCGTAGGCGACAGCGGTACGCAGTATTTT.

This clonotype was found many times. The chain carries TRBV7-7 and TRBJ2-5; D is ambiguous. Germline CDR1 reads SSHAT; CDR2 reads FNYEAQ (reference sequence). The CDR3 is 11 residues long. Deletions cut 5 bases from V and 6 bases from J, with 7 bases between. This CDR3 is CASSDHKTQYF. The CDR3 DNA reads TGTGCCAGCAGCGACCACAAGACCCAGTACTTC.